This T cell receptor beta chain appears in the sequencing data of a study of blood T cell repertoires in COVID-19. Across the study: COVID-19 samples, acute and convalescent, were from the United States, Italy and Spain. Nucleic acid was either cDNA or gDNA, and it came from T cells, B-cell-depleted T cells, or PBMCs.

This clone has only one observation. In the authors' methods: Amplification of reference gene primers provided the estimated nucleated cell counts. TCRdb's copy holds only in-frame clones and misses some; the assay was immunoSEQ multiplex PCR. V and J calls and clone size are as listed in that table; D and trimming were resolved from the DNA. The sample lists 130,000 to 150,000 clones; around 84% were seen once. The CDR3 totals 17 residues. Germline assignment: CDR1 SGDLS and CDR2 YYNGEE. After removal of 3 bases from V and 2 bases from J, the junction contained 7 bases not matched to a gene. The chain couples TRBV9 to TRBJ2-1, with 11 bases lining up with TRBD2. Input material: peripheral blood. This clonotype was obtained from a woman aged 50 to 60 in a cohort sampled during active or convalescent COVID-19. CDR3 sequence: CASSAIIAGGPYNEQFF. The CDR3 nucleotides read TGTGCCAGCAGCGCGATCATAGCGGGGGGGCCCTACAATGAGCAGTTCTTC.